The next 28 T cell receptor beta chains were all read from a single sample in a study of OX40 agonist ivuxolimab in advanced cancers. Using immunoSEQ multiplex PCR, the repertoire was profiled, and TCRdb retains in-frame clones only, with some absent. The table has 60,000 to 70,000 clones, around 83% seen once. Sequencing used CD4+ or CD8+ T cells sorted from blood, obtained in a trial of the OX40 agonist ivuxolimab. Receptor source: an adult with an advanced solid tumor such as melanoma, head and neck, liver or kidney cancer.

The genes are TRBV7-2 and TRBJ2-7; possible D gene TRBD2, 6 bases. This CDR3 comprises 15 residues. V dropped 4 bases and J dropped 0 bases, with 13 bases sitting between them. Germline lookup yields CDR1 SGHTA and CDR2 FQGNSA. In DNA, the CDR3 is TGTGCCAGCAGCTCCCACGGGGGATACTCCTACGAGCAGTACTTC. It specifies CASSSHGGYSYEQYF.

The chain has TRBV5-1 and TRBJ2-3; 8 positions match TRBD2. Germline loops: CDR1 SGHRS, CDR2 YFSETQ. The CDR3 is made up of 14 amino acids. Trimming cost V 4 bases and J 7 bases; bases outside gene matches: 8. The CDR3 loop reads CASSISGGMNTQYF. The DNA for the CDR3 is TGCGCCAGCAGCATCAGCGGGGGAATGAATACGCAGTATTTT.

This chain links TRBV7-2 with TRBJ2-1; 10 bases are shared with TRBD2. In germline, CDR1 is SGHTA, CDR2 FQGNSA. CDR3 length: 16 amino acids. V was clipped by 0 bases and J by 5 bases; unmatched bases: 4. The CDR3 sequence is CASSLASGRRHNEQFF. The CDR3 bases are TGTGCCAGCAGCTTAGCTAGCGGGAGGAGACACAATGAGCAGTTCTTC.

The CDR3: CASSSRGQRETQYF. The CDR3 DNA sequence: TGTGCCAGCAGTTCCAGGGGGCAAAGGGAGACCCAGTACTTC. The V and J genes are TRBV6-5 and TRBJ2-5; 8 nucleotides agree with TRBD1. Germline V gives CDR1 MNHEY, CDR2 SVGAGI. Unmatched junction bases numbered 6, after V lost 4 bases and J lost 5 bases. This CDR3 is built from 14 residues.

The chain carries TRBV12-2 and TRBJ2-7; the table's D call, TRBD2, has no DNA check behind it. TRBV12-2 is flagged as a pseudogene. CDR3 length equals 16 residues. The CDR3: CASRPNGGGPLYEQYF. CDR3 DNA: TGTGCAAGTCGCCCGAATGGGGGGGGCCCCCTCTACGAGCAGTACTTC.

In this sample, this clone turned up once. The gene calls are TRBV4-3 and TRBJ2-3; unclear D gene. V shed 0 bases and J shed 0 bases, with 13 bases lying between them. The CDR3 is 17 amino acids. Germline V gene data show CDR1 as LGHNA and CDR2 as YSLEER. CDR3 sequence reads: CASSQDAAGQSTDTQYF. The CDR3 DNA reads as TGCGCCAGCAGCCAAGATGCTGCTGGGCAAAGCACAGATACGCAGTATTTT.

This chain uses TRBV28 with TRBJ2-3; 8 bases align to TRBD2. The CDR3 is 15 residues long. V gave up 9 bases and J gave up 3 bases; unmatched junction bases: 11. The germline V gene has CDR1 MDHEN and CDR2 SYDVKM. The DNA for the CDR3 is TGTGCCAGTACCCCGGGAGGGAGTGAGACAGATACGCAGTATTTT. It translates to CASTPGGSETDTQYF.

The chain employs TRBV7-8 and TRBJ2-1, with 8 nucleotides matching TRBD2. CDR3 length: 14 amino acids. The germline gives CDR1 SGHVS, CDR2 FQNEAQ. The V and J ends lost 10 bases and 3 bases, in that order; junction bases with no gene match: 8. The DNA for the CDR3 is TGTGCCACCGACCACGGGAGGGACTACAATGAGCAGTTCTTC. It codes for CATDHGRDYNEQFF.

CDR3 protein: CASSELAGGTDTQYF. CDR3 bases: TGTGCCAGCAGTGAACTAGCGGGAGGTACAGATACGCAGTATTTT. The J gene is TRBJ2-3, the V gene TRBV2; 11 bases align to TRBD2. Losses at the gene ends were 2 bases for V and 3 bases for J; bases not matched to a gene: 1. This CDR3 comprises 15 residues. Germline CDR1 is SNHLY and CDR2 is FYNNEI.

The chain carries TRBV6-1 and TRBJ2-7, with a tentative D call TRBD1 (6 bases). The germline V gene encodes CDR1 MNHNS and CDR2 SASEGT. The CDR3 loop spans 16 amino acids. V lost 1 base and J lost 0, with 13 bases in between. Here the CDR3 reads CASSEEWGLSSYEQYF. The CDR3 coding sequence is TGTGCCAGCAGTGAAGAATGGGGGCTGAGCTCCTACGAGCAGTACTTC.

J is TRBJ2-7 and V is TRBV10-3, with 12 bases matching TRBD1. V was pared by 8 bases and J by 6 bases, with 8 bases of the junction left unmatched. The CDR3 is 14 residues long. Germline CDR1 reads ENHRY; CDR2 reads SYGVKD. The CDR3 is CAIGEPGQGAEQYF. Here the CDR3 DNA reads TGTGCCATCGGGGAACCGGGACAGGGGGCCGAGCAGTACTTC.

In its sample, this clone was seen once. The chain couples TRBV5-4 to TRBJ1-5; D call uncertain. Trimming stripped 5 bases from V and 0 bases from J, with 15 bases between. CDR1 SGHNT and CDR2 YYREEE come from the germline V gene (reference sequence). The CDR3 contains 16 residues. CDR3 sequence: CASSTSARVSNQPQHF. In DNA form, the CDR3 reads TGTGCCAGCAGTACCTCTGCTCGGGTTAGCAATCAGCCCCAGCATTTT.

This CDR3 reads CASSLRGQMELFF. Here the CDR3 DNA reads TGTGCCAGCAGCTTACGCGGCCAGATGGAGCTGTTTTTT. The rearrangement uses TRBV7-3 and TRBJ2-2; unclear D gene. With 2 bases removed from V and 10 bases from J, the gap between germline ends came to 11 bases. The V gene's germline CDR1 is SGHTA and CDR2 FQGTGA. The CDR3 has 13 amino acids.

The rearrangement links TRBV5-4 to TRBJ2-3; 8 bases line up with TRBD1. After removal of 5 bases from V and 6 bases from J, the junction contained 11 bases not matched to a gene. Germline V gene sequence: CDR1 SGHNT, CDR2 YYREEE (reference sequence). The CDR3 runs 15 residues. The CDR3 region is CASSYGTGEVDTQYF. The DNA for the CDR3 is TGTGCCAGCAGTTATGGGACAGGAGAGGTGGATACGCAGTATTTT.

V usage is TRBV19 and J usage is TRBJ1-2; D may be TRBD1 (5 bases). The CDR3 is 17 amino acids. The V end lost 3 bases, the J end lost 8 bases, and 25 bases lay between the germline ends. The germline gives CDR1 LNHDA, CDR2 SQIVND (reference sequence). CDR3 region: CASSMRGGNPSSGGYTF. The CDR3 nucleotides are TGTGCCAGTAGTATGAGGGGAGGGAACCCCTCCTCGGGCGGCTACACCTTC.

V is TRBV5-4 and J is TRBJ2-1; 8 nucleotides line up with TRBD2. CDR3 size: 18 residues. CDR1 SGHNT and CDR2 YYREEE come from the germline V gene (reference sequence). J was trimmed by 0 bases and V by 4 bases; bases with no gene match: 12. The CDR3 loop reads CASSPRGSGTSSYNEQFF. The DNA for the CDR3 is TGTGCCAGCAGCCCACGCGGTAGCGGGACAAGCTCCTACAATGAGCAGTTCTTC.

Ten or more counts support this clone. The V gene is TRBV27, the J gene TRBJ2-2, with TRBD1 matching 9 bases. The germline CDR1 and CDR2 sequences are MNHEY and SMNVEV (reference sequence). J lost 4 bases, V lost 6 bases, and 9 bases had no gene match. The CDR3 has 16 amino acids. The CDR3: CASRPTGGRGTGELFF. The CDR3 nucleotides are TGTGCCAGCAGGCCTACAGGGGGCCGGGGCACCGGGGAGCTGTTTTTT.

This chain connects TRBV5-6 to TRBJ2-3; D unclear. Looked up from germline, CDR1 is SGHDT and CDR2 is YYEEEE. V lost 2 bases, J lost 2 bases, and 9 bases lay in between. The CDR3 is 14 residues long. The CDR3 loop is CASSFTVYTDTQYF. DNA of the CDR3: TGTGCCAGCAGCTTCACGGTTTACACAGATACGCAGTATTTT.

This chain joins TRBV9 and TRBJ2-3, with TRBD2 matching over 10 bases. The CDR3 loop spans 17 amino acids. The ends lost 0 bases at V and 0 bases at J; junction bases unmatched: 4. Germline V CDR1 and CDR2: SGDLS, YYNGEE. CDR3 protein: CASSVVPSGSSTDTQYF. The CDR3 DNA sequence: TGTGCCAGCAGCGTAGTTCCTAGCGGGAGTAGCACAGATACGCAGTATTTT.

This clone showed up just a few times. The V and J genes are TRBV7-2 and TRBJ2-6; D not certain. Trimming took 1 base from V and 4 from J, leaving 8 bases between them. This CDR3 region has 15 residues. Germline-derived CDR1 and CDR2 are SGHTA and FQGNSA. The CDR3 DNA follows: TGTGCCAGCAGCTTAGGGCCCATAGGGGCCAACGTCCTGACTTTC. Its translation is CASSLGPIGANVLTF.

The rearrangement uses TRBV27 and TRBJ2-5, with D perhaps given as TRBD1 or TRBD2 (8 bases each). The length of the CDR3 is 14 residues. The germline V and J ends were trimmed by 11 bases and 5 bases, with 21 bases remaining between them. Per germline, CDR1 MNHEY and CDR2 SMNVEV (reference sequence). Here the CDR3 DNA reads TGTGCCGCCAGGGGGCGGGAGGCCGGGGAGACCCAGTACTTC. Translation: CAARGREAGETQYF.

This clone was picked up one time. The CDR3 DNA sequence: TGTGCCAGCAGAGGTTTAGTTCGCAATGAGCAGTTCTTC. Residues: CASRGLVRNEQFF. The chain joins TRBV2 to TRBJ2-1; no firm D call. Trimming took off 6 bases at V and 6 bases at J, with 12 bases between the two ends. Germline loops: CDR1 SNHLY, CDR2 FYNNEI. The CDR3 spans 13 residues.

V gene TRBV28 combines with J gene TRBJ2-1; TRBD2 agrees at 8 bases. Germline V gene data show CDR1 as MDHEN and CDR2 as SYDVKM. V lost 6 bases to trimming and J lost 9 bases; unmatched junction nucleotides: 16. The CDR3 has 16 amino acids. The CDR3: CASSPPGSGSRSEQFF. CDR3 DNA sequence: TGTGCCAGCAGCCCTCCCGGGAGCGGGAGTCGTAGTGAGCAGTTCTTC.

The chain recombines TRBV28 with TRBJ2-1, with unresolved D. Per germline, CDR1 MDHEN and CDR2 SYDVKM. V lost 2 bases, J lost 2 bases, and 16 bases lay in between. The CDR3 length is 17 residues. CDR3 DNA: TGTGCCAGCAGTTTAGTTTCGCGGAAGATGGCCTACAATGAGCAGTTCTTC. Its protein is CASSLVSRKMAYNEQFF.

The chain combines TRBV10-2 with TRBJ2-1; 11 bases are shared with TRBD1. The trim removed 7 bases at V and 2 bases at J, leaving 7 bases unmatched. This CDR3 region has 16 residues. Per germline, CDR1 WSHSY and CDR2 SAAADI. The CDR3 sequence is CASKPGDRGTYNEQFF. Written as DNA, the CDR3 is TGCGCCAGCAAACCCGGGGACAGGGGGACCTACAATGAGCAGTTCTTC.

The gene calls are TRBV6-1 and TRBJ2-3; a weak D match, TRBD1 (5 bases). The length of the CDR3 is 13 residues. CDR1 is MNHNS and CDR2 is SASEGT in the germline V gene. Trimming removed 7 bases at V and 0 bases at J, with 8 bases between. CDR3: CASIQGSTDTQYF. CDR3 DNA sequence: TGTGCCAGCATTCAGGGAAGCACAGATACGCAGTATTTT.

This chain links TRBV5-1 with TRBJ2-1; TRBD2 aligns across 14 bases. CDR1 is SGHRS, CDR2 YFSETQ, per germline. Trimming cost V 4 bases and J 2 bases; bases outside gene matches: 5. The CDR3 has 17 residues. The CDR3 is CASSTGLAGVPYNEQFF. As DNA, the CDR3 is TGCGCCAGCAGCACGGGACTAGCGGGAGTTCCCTACAATGAGCAGTTCTTC.

This rearrangement joins TRBV7-2 to TRBJ1-2, with D maybe TRBD1 (6 bases). CDR1 is SGHTA, CDR2 FQGNSA, per germline. With 5 bases removed from V and 5 bases from J, the gap between germline ends came to 12 bases. The CDR3 consists of 13 residues. The CDR3 DNA is TGTGCCAGCAGCGAGACGACAGGTTATGGCTACACCTTC. This gives the protein CASSETTGYGYTF.